Listed below are T cell receptor beta chains from one sample, sequenced in a study of T cell responses to AZD1222 COVID-19 vaccine. Some clones are missing from TCRdb's copy, which holds only in-frame ones; the method was immunoSEQ multiplex PCR. This sample has about 130,000 clones, with approximately 95% found just once. The sample here was peripheral blood, taken 28 days after the second AZD1222 dose. All receptors derive from an adult who received the AZD1222 COVID-19 vaccine. CDR3s include the opening cysteine and the closing phenylalanine or tryptophan. The D gene is left open where the match is weak. For some rows the clone size is stated as once, few or many, or as a class when expanded; others skip it.

d_call: TRBD1
clone_size: -
v_call: TRBV6-1
j_call: TRBJ1-2
cdr3_nt: TGTGCCAGCAGTGAAGCGAGGTTCAGGGGGGACCTTTTGTCTGGCTACACCTTC
cdr3_aa: CASSEARFRGDLLSGYTF

d_call: -
clone_size: -
v_call: TRBV29-1
j_call: TRBJ1-1
cdr3_nt: TGCAGCGTGCCCCAGGTCGACACTGAAGCTTTCTTT
cdr3_aa: CSVPQVDTEAFF

d_call: -
clone_size: -
v_call: TRBV3-1/TRBV3-2
j_call: TRBJ2-3
cdr3_nt: TGTGCCAGCAGCCAAGGATGGCTAGGCATGGATACGCAGTATTTT
cdr3_aa: CASSQGWLGMDTQYF

d_call: -
clone_size: -
v_call: TRBV19
j_call: TRBJ1-4
cdr3_nt: TGTGCCAGTAGTATTGACAGCGATGAAAAACTGTTTTTT
cdr3_aa: CASSIDSDEKLFF

d_call: -
clone_size: -
v_call: TRBV5-1
j_call: TRBJ2-5
cdr3_nt: TGCGCCAGCAGCCCGGCAGAGGGATGGGAGACCCAGTACTTC
cdr3_aa: CASSPAEGWETQYF

d_call: -
clone_size: few
v_call: TRBV11-1
j_call: TRBJ1-1
cdr3_nt: TGTGCCAGCAGCCCGACAGAGAACACTGAAGCTTTCTTT
cdr3_aa: CASSPTENTEAFF

d_call: TRBD1
clone_size: -
v_call: TRBV6-5
j_call: TRBJ1-4
cdr3_nt: TGTGCCAGCATTACAGGACAGGGAAGAAATGAAAAACTGTTTTTT
cdr3_aa: CASITGQGRNEKLFF

d_call: -
clone_size: -
v_call: TRBV5-6
j_call: TRBJ2-5
cdr3_nt: TGTGCCAGCAGCCGGGGCCCAAACGGGGAGACCCAGTACTTC
cdr3_aa: CASSRGPNGETQYF

d_call: -
clone_size: few
v_call: TRBV28
j_call: TRBJ2-7
cdr3_nt: TGTGCCAGCAGTTTACAGGGCTGGGTTAACGAGCAGTACTTC
cdr3_aa: CASSLQGWVNEQYF

d_call: -
clone_size: once
v_call: TRBV4-1
j_call: TRBJ2-3
cdr3_nt: TGCGCCAGCAGCCCAACAGGGAGTTCCACAGATACGCAGTATTTT
cdr3_aa: CASSPTGSSTDTQYF

d_call: -
clone_size: -
v_call: TRBV30
j_call: TRBJ1-3
cdr3_nt: TGTGCCCGGACACAGGGTACCGGAAACACCATATATTTT
cdr3_aa: CARTQGTGNTIYF

d_call: TRBD2
clone_size: -
v_call: TRBV29-1
j_call: TRBJ2-5
cdr3_nt: TGCAGCGTTCATCTCTGGACTAGCGGGGGGGCACAAGAGACCCAGTACTTC
cdr3_aa: CSVHLWTSGGAQETQYF

d_call: -
clone_size: -
v_call: TRBV29-1
j_call: TRBJ1-2
cdr3_nt: TGCAGCGCCCCGCTTGGGGCGATCTATGGCTACACCTTC
cdr3_aa: CSAPLGAIYGYTF

d_call: -
clone_size: -
v_call: TRBV19
j_call: TRBJ1-3
cdr3_nt: TGTGCCAGTATTGACAGGCCAGGAAACACCATATATTTT
cdr3_aa: CASIDRPGNTIYF

d_call: -
clone_size: -
v_call: TRBV6-5
j_call: TRBJ1-1
cdr3_nt: TGTGCCAGCAGTTACAACAATGAAGCTTTCTTT
cdr3_aa: CASSYNNEAFF

d_call: -
clone_size: -
v_call: TRBV18
j_call: TRBJ1-3
cdr3_nt: TGTGCCAGCTCTCGAGACAGGATAGAAAACACCATATATTTT
cdr3_aa: CASSRDRIENTIYF

d_call: -
clone_size: -
v_call: TRBV11-1
j_call: TRBJ1-1
cdr3_nt: TGTGCCAGCAGCTTAGGACCTCGGGGAAAAGAAGCTTTCTTT
cdr3_aa: CASSLGPRGKEAFF

d_call: TRBD1
clone_size: -
v_call: TRBV9
j_call: TRBJ1-2
cdr3_nt: TGTGCCAGCAGCGCTACAGGGGTTAACTATGGCTACACCTTC
cdr3_aa: CASSATGVNYGYTF

d_call: -
clone_size: -
v_call: TRBV11-2
j_call: TRBJ2-7
cdr3_nt: TGTGCCAGCAGCTCAGGGTTTGGCGGCTACGAGCAGTACTTC
cdr3_aa: CASSSGFGGYEQYF

d_call: -
clone_size: -
v_call: TRBV14
j_call: TRBJ2-1
cdr3_nt: TGTGCCAGCAGCCAAGAAATAGTTACGCGGTCCTACAATGAGCAGTTCTTC
cdr3_aa: CASSQEIVTRSYNEQFF

d_call: TRBD2
clone_size: -
v_call: TRBV4-2
j_call: TRBJ2-1
cdr3_nt: TGTGCCAGCAGCCAAGAGCCCAGCGGGGGATACAATGAGCAGTTCTTC
cdr3_aa: CASSQEPSGGYNEQFF

d_call: -
clone_size: -
v_call: TRBV7-3
j_call: TRBJ2-7
cdr3_nt: TGTGCCAGCAGCTTAGTAATCTTAGGGTCTTCCTACGAGCAGTACTTC
cdr3_aa: CASSLVILGSSYEQYF

d_call: -
clone_size: -
v_call: TRBV7-9
j_call: TRBJ1-1
cdr3_nt: TGTGCCAGCACCACTAACCAGGGTACTGAAGCTTTCTTT
cdr3_aa: CASTTNQGTEAFF

d_call: -
clone_size: -
v_call: TRBV27
j_call: TRBJ2-7
cdr3_nt: TGTGCCAGCAGTTCACGAAGGGGGGCCTACGAGCAGTACTTC
cdr3_aa: CASSSRRGAYEQYF

d_call: TRBD2
clone_size: -
v_call: TRBV2
j_call: TRBJ2-1
cdr3_nt: TGTGCCAGCAGACTACTAGCGGGGGGAAACAATGAGCAGTTCTTC
cdr3_aa: CASRLLAGGNNEQFF

d_call: -
clone_size: -
v_call: TRBV19
j_call: TRBJ2-5
cdr3_nt: TGTGCCAGTAGTATAGGGACAGCAGGAGAGACCCAGTACTTC
cdr3_aa: CASSIGTAGETQYF

d_call: TRBD2
clone_size: -
v_call: TRBV19
j_call: TRBJ2-7
cdr3_nt: TGTGCCAGTAGTCCCGGCGCTAGCGGGGGAGGCGAGCAGTACTTC
cdr3_aa: CASSPGASGGGEQYF

d_call: -
clone_size: -
v_call: TRBV4-1
j_call: TRBJ1-6
cdr3_nt: TGCGCCAGCAGCCCCCGAGCCGGGTTCTCACCCCTCCACTTT
cdr3_aa: CASSPRAGFSPLHF

d_call: -
clone_size: -
v_call: TRBV2
j_call: TRBJ1-5
cdr3_nt: TGTGCCATTGGGGGACACATTAATCAGCCCCAGCATTTT
cdr3_aa: CAIGGHINQPQHF

d_call: -
clone_size: -
v_call: TRBV5-1
j_call: TRBJ2-2
cdr3_nt: TGCGCCAGCCACCTCCGGGGAACGAACACCGGGGAGCTGTTTTTT
cdr3_aa: CASHLRGTNTGELFF

d_call: -
clone_size: once
v_call: TRBV6-5
j_call: TRBJ2-2
cdr3_nt: TGTGCCAGCAGAAACCAAAAGGGGTCCGGGGAGCTGTTTTTT
cdr3_aa: CASRNQKGSGELFF